The present T cell receptor (beta chain) was sequenced within a study of glioma-infiltrating T cells after dendritic cell vaccination (dated by TCRdb to the mid-2010s). The study in broad terms: A cohort of roughly 15 glioblastoma patients from Phase I and II dendritic cell vaccination trials was included, of whom 9 were newly diagnosed and 6 had recurrent disease. Patients received autologous tumor lysate-pulsed dendritic cell vaccination between 2003 and 2012. Patients received three intradermal dendritic cell vaccine injections at biweekly intervals in the arm below the axilla. Survival after dendritic cell vaccination was correlated with TCR sequencing metrics, such as TIL content and the overlap between tumor and blood repertoires. To make the vaccine, monocyte-derived dendritic cells were cultured for less than nine days with IL-4 and GM-CSF and then pulsed overnight with autologous tumor lysate. Tumor-infiltrating lymphocyte content was quantified and tumor and blood repertoires were compared in dendritic cell-vaccinated glioblastoma patients by deep sequencing of TCR beta CDR3 regions. The paper's findings and limits, for the study overall: The cohort was small and heterogeneous, few patients had complete blood and tumor sets, and even fewer had initial-recurrent tumor pairs. No direct relationship between TCR clonality and survival was found, suggesting that a diverse polyclonal response may matter. The TCR overlap response model with three groups was called speculative and said to need prospective validation. After dendritic cell vaccination, a higher estimated pretreatment TIL content predicted longer time to progression and longer overall survival.

Patients were selected on the basis of adequate residual fresh-frozen tumor tissue and more than two years of available survival data. Molecular status otherwise varied across the glioblastoma patients, but none of them carried an isocitrate dehydrogenase mutation. PBMC were collected before vaccination, two weeks after the third vaccination, and at tumor progression if tumor progression occurred. Genomic DNA was extracted with the Qiagen DNeasy Blood extraction Kit. Comment on this clone: Its antigen remains unidentified. No much larger clonotype is one base removed from it; base qualities were not supplied.

Ends trimmed: V by 6 bases, J by 7 bases; bases unmatched to a gene: 10. As encoded in the germline V gene, CDR1 is MNHNS while CDR2 is SASEGT. Spanning cysteine to phenylalanine, the CDR3 consists of 15 amino acids. The entry retains the CDR3 DNA only, 45 bases that are in frame from base 1. TCRB CDR3 regions were amplified from about 2 ug genomic DNA, or all available DNA if less, using the immunoSEQ assay. For multiplex PCR, 60 forward primers for TCR V beta segments and 13 reverse primers for J beta segments were used. To estimate the number of reads per starting template, synthetic control templates were added to each sample at limiting dilution. Reads of 87 bp were generated by sequencing on the Illumina HiSeq System. In the authors' own workflow: To remove PCR and sequencing errors, closely related sequences were merged with a nearest neighbor algorithm. TCR overlap was measured as the percentage of unique tumor TCR beta sequences also present in the same patient's peripheral blood. TCRdb carries this immuneACCESS record with in-frame sequences only. Its versions omit some clonotypes, under half of them owing to an unresolved V gene in the studies checked, with the rest unexplained. Clone size and the V and J calls come from that table; the DNA yielded D and trimming. The sample yields fewer than 85,000 clones; roughly 80% were counted once. Approximately 2.3% of the sample lies in the top ten.

Specimen: blood, collected before dendritic cell vaccination. The chain employs TRBV6-1 and TRBJ1-4, with 8 central nucleotides matching TRBD1. The TCR sequence derives from a human donor with glioblastoma. The nucleotide sequence is given as TGTGCCAGCAGAGCTGGAACAGGGGGAGGTGAAAAACTGTTTTTT. Translated, this is CASRAGTGGGEKLFF.